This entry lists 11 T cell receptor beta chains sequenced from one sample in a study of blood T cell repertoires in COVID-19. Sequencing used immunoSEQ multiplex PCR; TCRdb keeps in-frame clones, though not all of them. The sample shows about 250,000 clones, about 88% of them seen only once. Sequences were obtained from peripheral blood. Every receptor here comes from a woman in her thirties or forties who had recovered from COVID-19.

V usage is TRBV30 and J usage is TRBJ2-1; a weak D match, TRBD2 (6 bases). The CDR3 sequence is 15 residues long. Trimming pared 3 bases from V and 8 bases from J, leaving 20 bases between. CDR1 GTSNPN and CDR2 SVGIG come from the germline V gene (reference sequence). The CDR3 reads CAWSGGRPQLYEQFF. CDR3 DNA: TGTGCCTGGAGCGGAGGGAGACCCCAGCTGTATGAGCAGTTCTTC.

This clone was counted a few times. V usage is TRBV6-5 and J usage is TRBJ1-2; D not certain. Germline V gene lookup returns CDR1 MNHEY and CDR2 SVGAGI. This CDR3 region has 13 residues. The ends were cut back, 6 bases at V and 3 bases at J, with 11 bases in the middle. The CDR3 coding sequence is TGTGCCAGCAGACCGCTGGCCGACTATGGCTACACCTTC. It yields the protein CASRPLADYGYTF.

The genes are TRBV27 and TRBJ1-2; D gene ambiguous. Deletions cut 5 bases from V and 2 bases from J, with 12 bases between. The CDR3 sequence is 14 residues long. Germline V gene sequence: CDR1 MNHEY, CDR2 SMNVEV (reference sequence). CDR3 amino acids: CASSPGQRNYGYTF. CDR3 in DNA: TGTGCCAGCAGTCCGGGTCAAAGGAACTATGGCTACACCTTC.

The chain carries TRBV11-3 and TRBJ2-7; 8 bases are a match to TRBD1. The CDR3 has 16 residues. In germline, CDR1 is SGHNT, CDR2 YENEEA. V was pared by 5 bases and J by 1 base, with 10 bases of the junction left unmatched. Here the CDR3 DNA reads TGTGCCAGCAGCCCGAGGACAGGGCTGGGATCCTACGAGCAGTACTTC. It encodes CASSPRTGLGSYEQYF.

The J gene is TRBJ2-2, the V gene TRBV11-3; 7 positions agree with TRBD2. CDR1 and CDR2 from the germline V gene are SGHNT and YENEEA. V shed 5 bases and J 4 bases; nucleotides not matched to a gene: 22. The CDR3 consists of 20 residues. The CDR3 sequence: CASSLGGRRSLAEATGELFF. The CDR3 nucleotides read TGTGCCAGCAGCCTTGGGGGTAGGCGGAGCCTAGCGGAAGCCACCGGGGAGCTGTTTTTT.

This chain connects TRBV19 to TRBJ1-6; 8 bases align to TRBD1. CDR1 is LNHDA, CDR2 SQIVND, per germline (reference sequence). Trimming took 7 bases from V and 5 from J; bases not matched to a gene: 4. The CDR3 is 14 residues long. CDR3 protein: CASKSQGDNSPLHF. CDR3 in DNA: TGTGCCAGTAAATCACAGGGGGATAATTCACCCCTCCACTTT.

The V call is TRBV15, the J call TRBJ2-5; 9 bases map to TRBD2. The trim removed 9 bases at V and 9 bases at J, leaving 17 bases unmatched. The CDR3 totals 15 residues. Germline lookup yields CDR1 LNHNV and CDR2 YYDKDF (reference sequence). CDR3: CATRRGAGGPTAQYF. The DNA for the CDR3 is TGTGCCACTCGTCGTGGAGCGGGGGGCCCTACGGCCCAGTACTTC. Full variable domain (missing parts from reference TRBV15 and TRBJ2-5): DAMVIQNPRYQVTQFGKPVTLSCSQTLNHNVMYWYQQKSSQAPKLLFHYYDKDFNNEADTPDNFQSRRPNTSFCFLDIRSPGLGDTAMYLCATRRGAGGPTAQYFGPGTRLLVL.

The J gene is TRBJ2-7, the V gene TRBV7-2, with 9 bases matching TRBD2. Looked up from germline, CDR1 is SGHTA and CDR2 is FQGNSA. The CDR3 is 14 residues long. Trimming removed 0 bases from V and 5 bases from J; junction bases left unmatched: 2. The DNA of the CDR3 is TGTGCCAGCAGCTTAGCGCGGGGGGGTAACGAGCAGTACTTC. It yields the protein CASSLARGGNEQYF.

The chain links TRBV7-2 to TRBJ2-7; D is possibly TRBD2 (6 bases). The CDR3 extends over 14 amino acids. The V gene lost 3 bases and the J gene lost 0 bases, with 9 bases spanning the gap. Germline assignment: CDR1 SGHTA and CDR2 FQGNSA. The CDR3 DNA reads TGTGCCAGCAGCTTCCGGGACTTCTCCTACGAGCAGTACTTC. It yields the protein CASSFRDFSYEQYF.

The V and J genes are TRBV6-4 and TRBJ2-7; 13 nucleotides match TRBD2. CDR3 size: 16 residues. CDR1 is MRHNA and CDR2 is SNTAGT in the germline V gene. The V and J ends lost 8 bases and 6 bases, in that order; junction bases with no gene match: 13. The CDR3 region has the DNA TGTGCCAGCCCCTCCGGGACTAGCGGGAAAACCCTCGAGCAGTACTTC. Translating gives CASPSGTSGKTLEQYF.

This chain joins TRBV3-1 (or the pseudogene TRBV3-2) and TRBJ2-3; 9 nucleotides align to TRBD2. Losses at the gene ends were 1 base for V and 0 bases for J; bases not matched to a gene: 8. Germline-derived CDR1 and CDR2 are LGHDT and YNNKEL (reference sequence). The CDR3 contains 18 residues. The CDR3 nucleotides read TGTGCCAGCAGCCAAGTCCCATCTAGCGGGGAGAGCACAGATACGCAGTATTTT. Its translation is CASSQVPSSGESTDTQYF.